This note documents a single TCR beta chain sequence. Its antigen is undetermined. The sample comes from a study of OX40 agonist ivuxolimab in advanced cancers. The germline V gene has CDR1 MNHEY and CDR2 SMNVEV (reference sequence). Trimming stripped 5 bases from V and 7 bases from J, with 12 bases between. This CDR3 comprises 14 residues. Libraries were prepared by immunoSEQ multiplex PCR; TCRdb keeps only in-frame clonotypes and omits some of them. The sample carries fewer than 30,000 clones, 76% recorded once. Findings of the study overall: In the 0.1 to 3.0 mg/kg range, CD4+ and CD8+ blood T cells had expanded clonally by week 6.

The TCR was taken from an adult with an advanced solid tumor such as melanoma, head and neck, liver or kidney cancer. The V gene is TRBV27, the J gene TRBJ1-6, with D unclear. This material consisted of CD4+ or CD8+ T cells sorted from blood, taken in a trial of the OX40 agonist ivuxolimab. The CDR3 nucleotides are TGTGCCAGCAGTCCCGAACGGCTCAATTCACCCCTCCACTTT. This translates into CASSPERLNSPLHF.